This is a list of T cell receptor beta chains from one sample in a study of technical replicates of blood from a few donors. TCRdb's table, derived via immunoSEQ multiplex PCR, lists solely in-frame clones and lacks some. In the table there are more than 65,000 clones, roughly 93% of which are singletons. The source material was T cells isolated from PBMCs. The receptors shown here come from a human donor in good health. Each CDR3 is given without its conserved first and last residue.

V	J	CDR3
TRBV27	TRBJ1-3	ASSPYSGNSGNTIY
TRBV11-1	TRBJ2-5	ASRRLAGSETQY
TRBV11-2	TRBJ2-3	ASSLGLAGGPGTDTQY
TRBV11-3	TRBJ1-1	AIKSGSEGTEAF
TRBV7-9	TRBJ2-3	ASSPPRRDGTDTQY
TRBV27	TRBJ2-7	ASSLARGTTYEQY
TRBV29-1	TRBJ2-1	SGSPGGAANEQF
TRBV2	TRBJ2-5	ASSRGPGETQY
TRBV2	TRBJ2-1	ASSVTSYNEQF
TRBV5-1	TRBJ1-2	ASSGQSTGGDYGYT
TRBV29-1	TRBJ2-3	SVGLTSGEADTQY
TRBV30	TRBJ2-6	ACENRDFTSSGANVLT
TRBV7-9	TRBJ2-7	ASSRREDYEQY
TRBV6-5	TRBJ2-7	ASSADSPYEQY
TRBV6-1	TRBJ2-3	AKGVGIGTDTQY
TRBV19	TRBJ2-5	ASSIIGQRSQETQY
TRBV28	TRBJ1-1	ASRSGGSWTEAF
TRBV30	TRBJ2-1	AGQSSGDHNEQF
TRBV7-9	TRBJ2-4	ASSSNRGKAGKNIQY
TRBV6-5	TRBJ2-1	ASSSLAGINNEQF
TRBV12-5	TRBJ1-1	ASGFRVSTEAF
TRBV2	TRBJ1-1	ASSVQGLNTEAF
TRBV6-7	TRBJ2-6	ASSTSPLESSGANVLT
TRBV4-1	TRBJ2-5	ASSQRLLAGGSETQY
TRBV4-1	TRBJ2-7	ASSQQGATDEQY
TRBV11-1	TRBJ2-7	ASSLADEQY
TRBV2	TRBJ1-1	ASSESLGESTEAF
TRBV5-6	TRBJ2-1	ASSFFEGLAGVYNEQF
TRBV7-9	TRBJ2-2	ASSFPGMEDTGELF
TRBV4-1	TRBJ1-1	ASSHRGSGTEAF
TRBV27	TRBJ2-5	ASSSSGVPSGRIETQY
TRBV7-2	TRBJ1-5	ASSLGVISNQPQH
TRBV5-5	TRBJ2-1	ASTIPGLALGEQF
TRBV11-2	TRBJ2-5	ASRLGLQAGVTETQY
TRBV13	TRBJ2-2	ASSVPSGRNTGELF
TRBV4-2	TRBJ1-2	ASSQDGTGLGYT
TRBV14	TRBJ2-2	ASSPNRGTAGELF
TRBV4-3	TRBJ2-1	ASSQSPSGSHSYNEQF
TRBV6-5	TRBJ1-2	ASETLGGGYT
TRBV4-3	TRBJ2-7	ASSQEGLYSYEQY
TRBV5-4	TRBJ1-1	ASSFFRVDTEAF
TRBV6-5	TRBJ2-3	ASSYRREVADTQY
TRBV28	TRBJ1-5	ASSSVGGRQPQH
TRBV6-5	TRBJ2-3	ASSYTLLAEGNTQY
TRBV10-3	TRBJ2-1	AISSTSGSGNEQF
TRBV14	TRBJ2-4	ASSQGGNIQY
TRBV19	TRBJ2-3	ASREGFSTDTQY
TRBV6-5	TRBJ1-1	ASSYSPILNTEAF
TRBV5-1	TRBJ1-5	ASSLSGLQNQPQH
TRBV7-9	TRBJ2-3	ASRTLAGGTDTQY
TRBV7-3	TRBJ2-7	ASSLVAGVGYEQY
TRBV11-3	TRBJ1-3	ASSGASSGNTIY